This T cell receptor (beta chain) emerged from a study of T cells in Graves' hyperthyroidism and ophthalmopathy. Study-wide results and caveats: Ophthalmopathy, which appeared later, was predicted by the model a median approximately six months before onset. Blood also carried most thyroid clonotypes expanded above 0.001.

It was RNA transcripts that yielded the amplified TCR beta CDR3 regions. An initial round of RT-PCR targeting the TCR CDR3 relied on the HTBI primer set. MiXCR, applied by TCRdb to the multiplex PCR reads, yields one record per CDR3 protein. The table has some 800,000 distinct CDR3 sequences, 35% to 45% seen once. To note about this clonotype: As yet, its antigen is unknown.

Germline V gene lookup returns CDR1 SGHAT and CDR2 FQDESV (reference sequence). The CDR3 loop spans 15 amino acids. Trimming removed 4 bases at V and 5 bases at J, with 18 bases between. J is TRBJ2-7 and V is TRBV11-1, with D possibly called TRBD1 or TRBD2 (6 bases each). Sample: blood. This sequence originates from a man between 18 and 29 years old with Graves' hyperthyroidism. The CDR3 is CASSYGGLDANEQYF. As DNA, the CDR3 is TGTGCCAGCAGCTACGGGGGCCTAGACGCTAACGAGCAGTACTTC. Full variable domain (missing parts from reference TRBV11-1 and TRBJ2-7): EAEVAQSPRYKITEKSQAVAFWCDPISGHATLYWYRQILGQGPELLVQFQDESVVDDSQLPKDRFSAERLKGVDSTLKIQPAELGDSAMYLCASSYGGLDANEQYFGPGTRLTVT.